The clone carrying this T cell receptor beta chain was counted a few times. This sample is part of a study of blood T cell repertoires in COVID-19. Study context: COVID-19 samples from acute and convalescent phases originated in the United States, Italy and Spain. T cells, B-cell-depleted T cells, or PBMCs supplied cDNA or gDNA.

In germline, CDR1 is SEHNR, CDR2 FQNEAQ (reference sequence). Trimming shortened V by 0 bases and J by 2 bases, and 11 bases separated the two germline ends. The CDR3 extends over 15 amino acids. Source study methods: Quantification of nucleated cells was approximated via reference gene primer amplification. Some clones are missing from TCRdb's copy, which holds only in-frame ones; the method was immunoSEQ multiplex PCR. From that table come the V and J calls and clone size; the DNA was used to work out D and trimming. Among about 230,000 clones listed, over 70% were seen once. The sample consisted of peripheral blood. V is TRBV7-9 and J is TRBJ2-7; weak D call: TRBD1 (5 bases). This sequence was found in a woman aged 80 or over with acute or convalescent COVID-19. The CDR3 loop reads CASSLAQGPPYEQYF. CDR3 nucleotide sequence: TGTGCCAGCAGCTTAGCCCAGGGCCCACCCTACGAGCAGTACTTC.